Presented here are 24 T cell receptor beta chains from one specimen sequenced in a study of T cell responses to AZD1222 COVID-19 vaccine. Profiling relied on immunoSEQ multiplex PCR, and the TCRdb table lists in-frame clones only, not all of them. Of about 120,000 clones listed, approximately 86% are singletons. The sequenced sample was peripheral blood, obtained on day 0 of AZD1222 vaccination. The source is an adult in good health.

Comments on this clone: Within the sample, other DNA sequences also encode this same CDR3. The chain employs TRBV7-9 and TRBJ1-3, with D unclear. Looked up from germline, CDR1 is SEHNR and CDR2 is FQNEAQ (reference sequence). V was clipped by 4 bases and J by 0 bases, with 7 bases between them. This CDR3 has 14 residues. As DNA, the CDR3 is TGTGCCAGCAGCTCGCCAGGCTCTGGAAACACCATATATTTT. The encoded protein is CASSSPGSGNTIYF. The full variable domain, in which reference TRBV7-9 and TRBJ1-3 provide the parts outside the CDR3, is DTGVSQNPRHKITKRGQNVTFRCDPISEHNRLYWYRQTLGQGPEFLTYFQNEAQLEKSRLLSDRFSAERPKGSFSTLEIQRTEQGDSAMYLCASSSPGSGNTIYFGEGSWLTVV.

The chain carries TRBV6-1 and TRBJ2-6, with 12 bases fitting TRBD1. The CDR3 runs 17 residues. Germline loops: CDR1 MNHNS, CDR2 SASEGT. The V gene end was trimmed by 3 bases and the J gene end by 2 bases; junction bases not matched to a gene: 2. CDR3 loop: CASSEGTGGPGANVLTF. The CDR3 DNA is TGTGCCAGCAGTGAGGGGACAGGGGGCCCTGGGGCCAACGTCCTGACTTTC.

This chain uses TRBV28 with TRBJ1-3; D gene uncertain. Germline V lookup: CDR1 MDHEN, CDR2 SYDVKM. The CDR3 consists of 14 residues. The V gene lost 2 bases and the J gene lost 0 bases, with 5 bases spanning the gap. The CDR3 protein is CASSLRLSGNTIYF. The DNA of the CDR3 is TGTGCCAGCAGTTTACGGCTCTCTGGAAACACCATATATTTT.

Concerning this clone itself: Germline and junction disagree at one end, which may indicate a read error. This chain links TRBV7-7 with TRBJ2-7; TRBD2 matches 10 bases. Germline loops: CDR1 SSHAT, CDR2 FNYEAQ (reference sequence). The CDR3 runs 14 residues. CDR3 sequence (DNA): TGTGCTAGCAGCGCTAGCGGGGGTTCCTACGAGCAGTACTTC. Translation gives CASSASGGSYEQYF.

The rearrangement uses TRBV25-1 and TRBJ2-1; tentative D call: TRBD1 (5 bases). Germline CDR1 is MGHDK and CDR2 is SYGVNS. The CDR3 loop spans 14 amino acids. V was pared by 9 bases and J by 5 bases, with 17 bases between. For the CDR3, the DNA is TGTGCCAGTTTAGGGGCAGGGAAAAACAATGAGCAGTTCTTC. Its translation is CASLGAGKNNEQFF.

V and J are TRBV13 and TRBJ2-7; 8 bases are shared with TRBD1. This CDR3 is 16 amino acids long. Trimming took 4 bases from V and 3 from J; bases not matched to a gene: 11. Germline CDR1 is PRHDT and CDR2 is FYEKMQ (reference sequence). The chain's CDR3 is CASSSLSRGPHYEQYF. The CDR3 DNA follows: TGTGCCAGCAGCTCCCTATCCAGGGGGCCCCACTACGAGCAGTACTTC.

This sequence joins TRBV27 and TRBJ1-6; D ambiguous. With 3 bases removed from V and 5 bases from J, the gap between germline ends came to 17 bases. The CDR3 is made up of 17 amino acids. Germline values: CDR1 MNHEY, CDR2 SMNVEV (reference sequence). The CDR3 is CASSLRPPASNNSPLHF. CDR3 DNA: TGTGCCAGCAGTTTGCGGCCCCCGGCCTCAAATAATTCACCCCTCCACTTT.

This clone is a singleton in its sample. The chain carries TRBV7-2 and TRBJ2-2; maybe TRBD1 (6 bases). CDR1 SGHTA and CDR2 FQGNSA come from the germline V gene. Trimming took off 5 bases at V and 4 bases at J, with 11 bases between the two ends. The CDR3 contains 14 residues. This CDR3 reads CASSVGTITGELFF. CDR3 bases: TGTGCCAGCAGCGTAGGGACAATCACCGGGGAGCTGTTTTTT.

The chain combines TRBV20-1 with TRBJ1-3; unclear D gene. Trimming stripped 6 bases from V and 3 bases from J, with 6 bases between. The CDR3 length is 11 residues. Germline assignment: CDR1 DFQATT and CDR2 SNEGSKA (reference sequence). The CDR3 nucleotides are TGCAGTGCGGAGGTTGGAAACACCATATATTTT. This encodes CSAEVGNTIYF.

CDR3 amino acids: CASSRGIFNEKLFF. Here the CDR3 DNA reads TGTGCCAGCAGCAGGGGCATATTTAATGAAAAACTGTTTTTT. The chain uses TRBV2 and TRBJ1-4, with D perhaps matching TRBD1 (6 bases). The germline V and J ends were trimmed by 6 bases and 4 bases, with 12 bases remaining between them. Germline V gives CDR1 SNHLY, CDR2 FYNNEI. The CDR3 is 14 residues long.

J is TRBJ2-7 and V is TRBV28; TRBD1 aligns across 12 bases. The CDR3 spans 16 residues. The V gene's germline CDR1 is MDHEN and CDR2 SYDVKM. J lost 3 bases, V lost 6 bases, and 9 bases had no gene match. CDR3 nucleotide sequence: TGTGCCAGCAGACTGGGTGGGACAGGGGGCATCTACGAGCAGTACTTC. The encoded protein is CASRLGGTGGIYEQYF. Complete variable domain (other parts from reference TRBV28 and TRBJ2-7): DVKVTQSSRYLVKRTGEKVFLECVQDMDHENMFWYRQDPGLGLRLIYFSYDVKMKEKGDIPEGYSVSREKKERFSLILESASTNQTSMYLCASRLGGTGGIYEQYFGPGTRLTVT.

The chain has TRBV4-1 and TRBJ1-2; D uncertain. Germline V CDR1 and CDR2: MGHRA, YSYEKL. V was shortened by 4 bases and J by 5 bases, with 17 bases between the two germline ends. The CDR3 spans 15 residues. The chain's CDR3 is CASSLDRAGGYGYTF. In DNA, the CDR3 is TGCGCCAGCAGCCTCGATCGGGCAGGAGGGTATGGCTACACCTTC.

This clone was seen once. The chain carries TRBV12-3 or TRBV12-4 and TRBJ1-2; D unclear. The V end lost 6 bases, the J end lost 8 bases, and 10 bases lay between the germline ends. The CDR3 is made up of 11 amino acids. The CDR3 reads CASSYVGGYTF. The CDR3 region has the DNA TGTGCCAGCAGCTACGTCGGGGGCTACACCTTC.

The chain carries TRBV7-2 and TRBJ2-2; 8 bases align to TRBD1. This CDR3 contains 14 residues. Germline V lookup: CDR1 SGHTA, CDR2 FQGNSA. Germline trimming cut 2 bases from V and 9 bases from J; bases unmatched to any gene: 5. CDR3 DNA: TGTGCCAGCAGCTTACAGGGGGCTATTAGGGAGCTGTTTTTT. It is translated as CASSLQGAIRELFF.

The rearrangement links TRBV4-2 to TRBJ1-4; D not certain. Trimming removed 0 bases at V and 7 bases at J, with 0 bases between. Germline CDR1 LGHNA, CDR2 YNFKEQ. This CDR3 spans 11 amino acids. CDR3 coding DNA: TGTGCCAGCAGCCAAGATGAAAAACTGTTTTTT. Its protein is CASSQDEKLFF.

V gene TRBV11-3 combines with J gene TRBJ2-1, with 9 bases fitting TRBD2. This CDR3 contains 17 residues. In germline, CDR1 is SGHNT, CDR2 YENEEA. V was pared by 3 bases and J by 2 bases, with 8 bases of the junction left unmatched. The CDR3 sequence: CASSFRSSGGPYNEQFF. Written as DNA, the CDR3 is TGTGCCAGCAGCTTCCGGTCGAGCGGGGGGCCCTACAATGAGCAGTTCTTC.

The gene calls are TRBV5-4 and TRBJ1-1; D is ambiguous. Germline V gene lookup returns CDR1 SGHNT and CDR2 YYREEE (reference sequence). Between the trimmed V and J ends, which lost 1 base and 0 bases, there was a span of 7 bases. The CDR3 spans 14 residues. As DNA, the CDR3 is TGTGCCAGCAGCTTGAAGGAAGTGAACACTGAAGCTTTCTTT. This sequence encodes CASSLKEVNTEAFF.

The chain links TRBV10-3 to TRBJ1-2, with D perhaps TRBD1 (6 bases). This CDR3 is built from 13 residues. The germline CDR1 and CDR2 sequences are ENHRY and SYGVKD. V lost 8 bases and J lost 5, with 15 bases in between. CDR3 nucleotides: TGTGCCATCTCCCCAGGGGAAAGGTATGGCTACACCTTC. Translation gives CAISPGERYGYTF.

The chain combines TRBV28 with TRBJ2-5; D is uncertain. Germline CDR1 MDHEN, CDR2 SYDVKM. CDR3 size: 11 residues. Trimming took off 7 bases at V and 5 bases at J, with 8 bases between the two ends. CDR3 DNA sequence: TGTGCCAGCACATCTGGTGAGACCCAGTACTTC. Encoded protein: CASTSGETQYF. Full variable domain (remainder filled in from reference TRBV28 and TRBJ2-5): DVKVTQSSRYLVKRTGEKVFLECVQDMDHENMFWYRQDPGLGLRLIYFSYDVKMKEKGDIPEGYSVSREKKERFSLILESASTNQTSMYLCASTSGETQYFGPGTRLLVL.

J is TRBJ2-5 and V is TRBV6-2 or TRBV6-3; D call uncertain. The germline V and J ends were trimmed by 5 bases and 5 bases, with 6 bases remaining between them. Germline loops: CDR1 MNHEY, CDR2 SVGEGT. This CDR3 region has 11 residues. The CDR3 spells CASSAVETQYF. DNA for the CDR3: TGTGCCAGCAGTGCGGTGGAGACCCAGTACTTC.

The rearrangement joins TRBV6-2 or TRBV6-3 to TRBJ1-3, with D perhaps TRBD1 (5 bases). The CDR3 is 16 residues long. The V end lost 2 bases, the J end lost 0 bases, and 11 bases lay between the germline ends. Germline values: CDR1 MNHEY, CDR2 SVGEGT. Here the CDR3 reads CASSYGGRPSGNTIYF. CDR3 DNA: TGTGCCAGCAGTTACGGGGGACGGCCCTCTGGAAACACCATATATTTT.

V and J are TRBV2 and TRBJ1-5, with 9 bases matching TRBD1. The ends lost 6 bases at V and 3 bases at J; junction bases unmatched: 6. The CDR3 sequence is 15 residues long. Germline CDR1 and CDR2: SNHLY and FYNNEI. As DNA, the CDR3 is TGTGCCAGCAGATACCGGGACAGGGCCAATCAGCCCCAGCATTTT. It encodes CASRYRDRANQPQHF.

As DNA, the CDR3 is TGTGCCAGCAGCCACTGGGGGGACAGGGGTGAAGAGCAGTACTTC. It is translated as CASSHWGDRGEEQYF. The chain combines TRBV28 with TRBJ2-7; TRBD1 matches 10 bases. Per the germline V gene, CDR1 is MDHEN and CDR2 is SYDVKM. The CDR3 runs to 15 residues. With V trimmed by 6 bases and J by 7 bases, 12 bases remained unmatched.

This clone was seen only a few times. The chain has TRBV6-5 and TRBJ1-3; tentative D call: TRBD1 (5 bases). Germline V lookup: CDR1 MNHEY, CDR2 SVGAGI. V shed 2 bases and J shed 6 bases, with 17 bases lying between them. The CDR3 runs to 16 residues. CDR3 residues: CASSYGGLLRANTIYF. For the CDR3, the DNA is TGTGCCAGCAGTTACGGGGGACTCCTTAGGGCAAACACCATATATTTT.